A single TCR beta chain is shown here with its context. Trimming shortened V by 6 bases and J by 3 bases, and 6 bases separated the two germline ends. CDR3 size: 11 residues. Per the germline V gene, CDR1 is SNHLY and CDR2 is FYNNEI. Original processing notes: Reference gene primer amplification in the assay estimated nucleated cell counts. Profiling relied on immunoSEQ multiplex PCR, and the TCRdb table lists in-frame clones only, not all of them. Clone size and V and J calls were adopted from that table, with D and trimming inferred from the DNA. The sample has 75,000 to 100,000 clones; more than 75% are singletons. These data originate in a study of blood T cell repertoires in COVID-19. Turning to the study itself: There were acute and convalescent COVID-19 samples, and they came from the United States, Italy and Spain. The cDNA or gDNA used as material had been derived from T cells, B-cell-depleted T cells, or PBMCs.

The receptor's source is a human donor in a cohort sampled during active COVID-19. V and J are TRBV2 and TRBJ2-7, with D hard to call. The material sequenced was peripheral blood. The DNA of the CDR3 is TGTGCCAGCAGGGCAAGCTACGAGCAGTACTTC. This translates into CASRASYEQYF.